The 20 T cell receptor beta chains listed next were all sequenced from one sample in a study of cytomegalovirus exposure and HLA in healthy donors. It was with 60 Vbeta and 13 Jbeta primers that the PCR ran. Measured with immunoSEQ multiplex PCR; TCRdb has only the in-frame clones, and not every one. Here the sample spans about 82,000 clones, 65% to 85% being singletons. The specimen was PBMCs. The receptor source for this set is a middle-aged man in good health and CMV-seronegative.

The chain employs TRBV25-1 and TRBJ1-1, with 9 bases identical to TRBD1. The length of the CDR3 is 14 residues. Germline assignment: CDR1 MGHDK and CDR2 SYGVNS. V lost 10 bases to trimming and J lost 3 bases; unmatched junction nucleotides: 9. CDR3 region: CATSNRQGDTEAFF. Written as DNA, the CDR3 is TGTGCCACCTCAAACCGACAGGGGGACACTGAAGCTTTCTTT.

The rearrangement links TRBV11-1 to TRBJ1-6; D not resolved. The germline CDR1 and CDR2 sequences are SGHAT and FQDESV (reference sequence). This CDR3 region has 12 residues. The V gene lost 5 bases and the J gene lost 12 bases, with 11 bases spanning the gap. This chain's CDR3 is CASSHRLLPLHF. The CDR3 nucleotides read TGTGCCAGCAGCCACCGACTTCTACCCCTCCACTTT.

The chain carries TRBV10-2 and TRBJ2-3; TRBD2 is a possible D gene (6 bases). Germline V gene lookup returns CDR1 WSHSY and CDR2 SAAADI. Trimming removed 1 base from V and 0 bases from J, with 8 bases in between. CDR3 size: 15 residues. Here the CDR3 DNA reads TGCGCCAGCAGTGAGTACGCGGGGAGCACAGATACGCAGTATTTT. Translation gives CASSEYAGSTDTQYF.

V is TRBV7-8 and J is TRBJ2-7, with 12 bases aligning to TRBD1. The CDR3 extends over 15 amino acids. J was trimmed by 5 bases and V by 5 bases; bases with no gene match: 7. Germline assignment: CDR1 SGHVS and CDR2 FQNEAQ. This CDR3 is CASSKPGQGAHEQYF. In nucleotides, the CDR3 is TGTGCCAGCAGCAAACCGGGACAGGGGGCCCACGAGCAGTACTTC.

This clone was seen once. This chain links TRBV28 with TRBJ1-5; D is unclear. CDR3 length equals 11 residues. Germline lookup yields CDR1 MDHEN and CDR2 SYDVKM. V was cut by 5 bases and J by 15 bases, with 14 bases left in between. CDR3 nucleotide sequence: TGTGCCAGCAGTCTTGGGCCTTCATGGCATTTT. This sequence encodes CASSLGPSWHF.

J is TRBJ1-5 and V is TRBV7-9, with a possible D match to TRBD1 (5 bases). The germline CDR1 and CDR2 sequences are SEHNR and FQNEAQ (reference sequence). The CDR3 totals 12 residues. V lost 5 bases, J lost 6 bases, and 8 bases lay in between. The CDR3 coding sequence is TGTGCCAGCAGCGACCAGGGTCAGCCCCAGCATTTT. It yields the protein CASSDQGQPQHF. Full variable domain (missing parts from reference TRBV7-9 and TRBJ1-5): DTGVSQNPRHKITKRGQNVTFRCDPISEHNRLYWYRQTLGQGPEFLTYFQNEAQLEKSRLLSDRFSAERPKGSFSTLEIQRTEQGDSAMYLCASSDQGQPQHFGDGTRLSIL.

The CDR3 loop reads CAAASTTDTQYF. DNA for the CDR3: TGTGCCGCGGCCTCAACCACAGATACGCAGTATTTT. The chain links TRBV28 to TRBJ2-3, with unresolved D. Trimming stripped 11 bases from V and 2 bases from J, with 11 bases between. Per germline, CDR1 MDHEN and CDR2 SYDVKM. The CDR3 is 12 amino acids.

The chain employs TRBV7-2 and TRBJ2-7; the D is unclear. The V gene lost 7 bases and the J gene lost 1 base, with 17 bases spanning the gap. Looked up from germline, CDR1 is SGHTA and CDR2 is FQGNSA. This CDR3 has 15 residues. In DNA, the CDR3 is TGTGCCAGCACTCATAAGCCGAGTATTTCCTACGAGCAGTACTTC. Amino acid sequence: CASTHKPSISYEQYF.

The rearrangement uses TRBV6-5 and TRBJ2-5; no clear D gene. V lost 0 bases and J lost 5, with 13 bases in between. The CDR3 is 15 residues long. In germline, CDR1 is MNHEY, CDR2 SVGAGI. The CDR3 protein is CASSYSLAVRETQYF. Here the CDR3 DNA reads TGTGCCAGCAGTTACTCGCTGGCGGTACGGGAGACCCAGTACTTC.

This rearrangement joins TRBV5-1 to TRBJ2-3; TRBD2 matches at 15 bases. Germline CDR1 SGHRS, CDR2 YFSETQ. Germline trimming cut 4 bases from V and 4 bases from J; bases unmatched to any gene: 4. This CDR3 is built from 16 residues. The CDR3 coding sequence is TGCGCCAGCAGCCGGACTAGCGGGGGGGCTGCAGATACGCAGTATTTT. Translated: CASSRTSGGAADTQYF. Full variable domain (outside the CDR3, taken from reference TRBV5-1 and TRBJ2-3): KAGVTQTPRYLIKTRGQQVTLSCSPISGHRSVSWYQQTPGQGLQFLFEYFSETQRNKGNFPGRFSGRQFSNSRSEMNVSTLELGDSALYLCASSRTSGGAADTQYFGPGTRLTVL.

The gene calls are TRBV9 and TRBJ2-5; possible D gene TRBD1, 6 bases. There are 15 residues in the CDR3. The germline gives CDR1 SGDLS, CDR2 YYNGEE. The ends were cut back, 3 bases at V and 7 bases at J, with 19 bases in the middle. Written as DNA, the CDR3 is TGTGCCAGCAGCGAGGGACACCGTGTACCAATGACCCAGTACTTC. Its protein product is CASSEGHRVPMTQYF.

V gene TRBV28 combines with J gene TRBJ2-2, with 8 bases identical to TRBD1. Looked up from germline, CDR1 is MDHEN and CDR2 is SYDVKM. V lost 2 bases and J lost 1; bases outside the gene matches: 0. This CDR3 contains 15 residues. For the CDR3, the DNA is TGTGCCAGCAGTTTAGGGACAGGGAACACCGGGGAGCTGTTTTTT. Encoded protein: CASSLGTGNTGELFF.

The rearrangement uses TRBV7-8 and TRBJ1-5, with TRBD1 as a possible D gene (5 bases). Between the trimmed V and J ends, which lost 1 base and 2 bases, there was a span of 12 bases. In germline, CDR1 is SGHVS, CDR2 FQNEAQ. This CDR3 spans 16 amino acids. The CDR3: CASSLGTGPGNQPQHF. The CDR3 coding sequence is TGTGCCAGCAGCTTAGGAACAGGTCCGGGCAATCAGCCCCAGCATTTT.

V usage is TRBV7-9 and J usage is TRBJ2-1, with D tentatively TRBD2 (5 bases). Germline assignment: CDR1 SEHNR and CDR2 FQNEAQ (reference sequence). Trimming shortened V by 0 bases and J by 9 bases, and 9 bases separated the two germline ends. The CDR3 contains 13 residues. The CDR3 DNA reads TGTGCCAGCAGCTTAGCGGGAGCGGCTGAGCAGTTCTTC. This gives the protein CASSLAGAAEQFF.

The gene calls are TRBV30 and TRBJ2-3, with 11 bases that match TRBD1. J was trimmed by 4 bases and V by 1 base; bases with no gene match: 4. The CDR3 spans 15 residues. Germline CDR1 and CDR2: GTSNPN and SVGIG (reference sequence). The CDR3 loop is CAWSGGQGVSDTQYF. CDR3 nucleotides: TGTGCCTGGAGTGGGGGACAGGGGGTATCAGATACGCAGTATTTT.

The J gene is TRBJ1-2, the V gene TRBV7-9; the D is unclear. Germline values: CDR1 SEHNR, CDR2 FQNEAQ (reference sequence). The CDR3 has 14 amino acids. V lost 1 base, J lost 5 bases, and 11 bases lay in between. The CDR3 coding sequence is TGTGCCAGCAGCTTAGGAGGTAGTCGGTATGGCTACACCTTC. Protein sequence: CASSLGGSRYGYTF.

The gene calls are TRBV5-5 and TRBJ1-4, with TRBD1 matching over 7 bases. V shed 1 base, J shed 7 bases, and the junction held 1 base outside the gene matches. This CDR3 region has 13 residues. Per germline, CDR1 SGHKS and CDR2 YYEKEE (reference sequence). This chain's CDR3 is CASSLNRGEKLFF. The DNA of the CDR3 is TGTGCCAGCAGCTTGAACAGGGGTGAAAAACTGTTTTTT. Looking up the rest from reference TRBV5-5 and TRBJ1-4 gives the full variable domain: DAGVTQSPTHLIKTRGQQVTLRCSPISGHKSVSWYQQVLGQGPQFIFQYYEKEERGRGNFPDRFSARQFPNYSSELNVNALLLGDSALYLCASSLNRGEKLFFGSGTQLSVL.

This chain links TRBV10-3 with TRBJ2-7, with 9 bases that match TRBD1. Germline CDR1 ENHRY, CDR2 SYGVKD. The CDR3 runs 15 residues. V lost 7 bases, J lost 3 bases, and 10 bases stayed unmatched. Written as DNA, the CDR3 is TGTGCCATCACAGACCCGGGACAGGGTTACTACGAGCAGTACTTC. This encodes CAITDPGQGYYEQYF.

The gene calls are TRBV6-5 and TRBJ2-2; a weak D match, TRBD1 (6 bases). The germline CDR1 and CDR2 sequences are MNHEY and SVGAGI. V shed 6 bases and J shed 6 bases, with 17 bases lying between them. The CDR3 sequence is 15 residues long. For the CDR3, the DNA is TGTGCCAGCAGGCTTCAACAGGGAATAGCCGGGGAGCTGTTTTTT. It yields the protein CASRLQQGIAGELFF.

This CDR3 reads CASSPGLAGFEQYF. The CDR3 bases are TGTGCCAGCAGCCCGGGGCTAGCGGGGTTCGAGCAGTACTTC. V and J are TRBV5-4 and TRBJ2-7; 9 positions match TRBD2. Unmatched junction bases numbered 8, after V lost 4 bases and J lost 6 bases. This CDR3 region has 14 residues. Germline V CDR1 and CDR2: SGHNT, YYREEE (reference sequence).